Listed below are T cell receptor beta chains from one sample, sequenced in a study of T cells in Graves' hyperthyroidism and ophthalmopathy. TCRdb reprocessed the multiplex PCR reads with MiXCR, giving one entry per CDR3 protein. The repertoire consists of about 280,000 distinct CDR3 sequences, with 25% to 30% occurring once and the leading ten covering approximately 30%. Sequencing was done on a sample of blood. All receptors derive from a man aged 35 to 55 with Graves' hyperthyroidism that later progressed to Graves' ophthalmopathy. Both conserved end residues are part of each CDR3. The D gene is left open where the match is weak. Clone size is stated in some rows and not others, as once, few, many or a class when expanded.

-	TRBV14	TRBJ2-7	many	CASSRSQGYYEQYF
-	TRBV5-1	TRBJ2-5	many	CASSLASSSETQYF
-	TRBV24-1	TRBJ2-2	many	CATKSTGNTGELFF
TRBD2	TRBV27	TRBJ2-7	many	CASRPQASGAYEQYF
TRBD2	TRBV6-2/TRBV6-3	TRBJ2-7	once	CASSYSGRWTSGDYEQYF
-	TRBV6-5	TRBJ1-2	many	CASRRVFREVRYGYTF
TRBD1	TRBV2	TRBJ1-5	-	CASSQLQGVGQPQHF
TRBD1	TRBV28	TRBJ2-5	-	CASSSGQGRLQETQYF
-	TRBV4-1	TRBJ1-2	many	CASSQGPYRYYGYTF
-	TRBV7-2	TRBJ2-7	many	CASSQLGEYEQYF
TRBD1	TRBV27	TRBJ1-6	-	CASLQRGPGQGFLDSPLHF
-	TRBV12-3/TRBV12-4	TRBJ1-5	many	CASSTSGGRSNQPQHF
-	TRBV6-5	TRBJ1-1	few	CASSYSRGPTEAFF
-	TRBV7-9	TRBJ2-7	many	CASSLEGVDEQYF
-	TRBV7-8	TRBJ2-5	many	CASSFLLPGSQETQYF
-	TRBV5-5	TRBJ1-2	many	CASSLGPQYGYTF
-	TRBV28	TRBJ2-7	-	CASSVINSYEQYF
TRBD2	TRBV6-5	TRBJ2-5	-	CASSYRASGRWRQETQYF
TRBD1	TRBV12-3/TRBV12-4	TRBJ2-5	-	CASRDRNQETQYF
-	TRBV20-1	TRBJ1-2	many	CSARSSSNYGYTF
-	TRBV6-1	TRBJ1-5	many	CASSEAPHARGNQPQHF
-	TRBV2	TRBJ1-5	many	CASSEVESNQPQHF
-	TRBV28	TRBJ2-5	-	CASSLWGGHQETQYF
-	TRBV28	TRBJ1-2	-	CASSTSGTEYGYTF
-	TRBV20-1	TRBJ2-7	many	CSASPGTDEQYF
-	TRBV2	TRBJ2-3	many	CASSEQGYTDTQYF
-	TRBV5-1	TRBJ2-2	many	CASLLADTGELFF
-	TRBV6-1	TRBJ2-7	once	CASSAWRFAYEQYF
TRBD2	TRBV12-3/TRBV12-4	TRBJ2-5	-	CASSLGVSGRETQYF
-	TRBV4-1	TRBJ2-2	many	CASSQVANTGELFF
-	TRBV6-5	TRBJ2-5	-	CASSYGPTGGETQYF
-	TRBV5-1	TRBJ1-5	many	CASSLGEGNNQPQHF
TRBD2	TRBV11-2	TRBJ2-7	many	CASSGLARISYEQYF
TRBD1	TRBV6-2/TRBV6-3	TRBJ1-1	-	CASSLGTGEAFF